This is a list of T cell receptor beta chains from one sample in a study of blood T cell repertoires in COVID-19. Sequenced by immunoSEQ multiplex PCR; TCRdb stores in-frame clones only, minus some. The data contain 200,000 to 250,000 clones, around 81% of them singletons. Input material: peripheral blood. The receptors derive from a human donor in a cohort sampled during active COVID-19. Both conserved end residues are part of each CDR3. A D gene is named only where the DNA matches it firmly. Clone size is stated in some rows and not others, as once, few, many or a class when expanded.

CDR3nt,CDR3aa,abundance,d_gene,v_gene,j_gene
TGCGCCAGCAGCCCAGTGGGGACAGGGGTTGGAGAAAAACTGTTTTTT,CASSPVGTGVGEKLFF,.,TRBD1,TRBV4-3,TRBJ1-4
TGTGCCAGCAGCGTAGCTGGACAGACCGTCGGGGAGCTGTTTTTT,CASSVAGQTVGELFF,.,.,TRBV9,TRBJ2-2
TGTGCCAGCAGCCACGGACAGGGGAGAAACACCATATATTTT,CASSHGQGRNTIYF,.,TRBD1,TRBV3-1/TRBV3-2,TRBJ1-3
TGCAGCGTTCGGGACAGTAATGAAAAACTGTTTTTT,CSVRDSNEKLFF,few,TRBD1,TRBV29-1,TRBJ1-4
TGCGCCAGCAGCTCCGGGGACAGGGATTCACCCCTCCACTTT,CASSSGDRDSPLHF,.,TRBD1,TRBV5-1,TRBJ1-6
TGTGCCAGCAGTCCGGACAAGTTCACAGATACGCAGTATTTT,CASSPDKFTDTQYF,.,.,TRBV6-5,TRBJ2-3
TGTGCCAGCAGTTCCAGGGAGGGGACATACGAGCAGTACTTC,CASSSREGTYEQYF,few,.,TRBV6-5,TRBJ2-7
TGCGCCAGCAGCTTGGAGTGGGACAGTTACGAGCAGTACTTC,CASSLEWDSYEQYF,.,TRBD1,TRBV5-1,TRBJ2-7
TGTGCCAGCAGCTTGGGGAGGGTGTACGAGCAGTACTTC,CASSLGRVYEQYF,once,.,TRBV5-6,TRBJ2-7
TGTGCCAGCAGTGGCGGCGCCTTGAACACTGAAGCTTTCTTT,CASSGGALNTEAFF,.,.,TRBV2,TRBJ1-1
TGTGCCAGCAGCTTGTTGGCAAGAGGGTACGAGCAGTACTTC,CASSLLARGYEQYF,.,.,TRBV5-8,TRBJ2-7
TGTGCCAGCAGCTTACAGGGATTTAGACTGTTTTTT,CASSLQGFRLFF,few,.,TRBV7-9,TRBJ1-4
TGTGCTAGCAGCTTAAGAGGGACAGGTACTAGCACAGATACGCAGTATTTT,CASSLRGTGTSTDTQYF,many,TRBD1,TRBV7-7,TRBJ2-3
TGTGCCAGCAGCGCACAGGGGTCGAATTCACCCCTCCACTTT,CASSAQGSNSPLHF,.,TRBD1,TRBV5-4,TRBJ1-6
TGTGCCAGCTCACCACGCTGGGGAGGCTCCTACAATGAGCAGTTCTTC,CASSPRWGGSYNEQFF,few,.,TRBV18,TRBJ2-1
TGCGCCAGCAGCTCGGGACAGGGGGCGGGGGCCAACGTCCTGACTTTC,CASSSGQGAGANVLTF,.,TRBD1,TRBV5-1,TRBJ2-6
TGTGCCAGCAGTGGAGGGAGGGACTACGAGCAGTACTTC,CASSGGRDYEQYF,.,TRBD2,TRBV28,TRBJ2-7
TGTGCCAGCAGCTTGGGGCGACTAGCGGGAGTTCATCGAGAGACCCAGTACTTC,CASSLGRLAGVHRETQYF,.,TRBD2,TRBV7-2,TRBJ2-5
TGTGCCAGCAGCCAAGATGAGAGGGTGCAGTACTTC,CASSQDERVQYF,.,.,TRBV3-1/TRBV3-2,TRBJ2-7
TGCAGCGTTGATCTTGGAGGGGTGAACGAGCAGTACTTC,CSVDLGGVNEQYF,.,.,TRBV29-1,TRBJ2-7
TGTGCCAGCACCTTAGGTAACAGGGGAGGAGAGACCCAGTACTTC,CASTLGNRGGETQYF,.,.,TRBV7-2,TRBJ2-5
TGTGCCAGTAGTATGAGGTTAGCCCTGCGGACCGGGGAGCTGTTTTTT,CASSMRLALRTGELFF,.,.,TRBV19,TRBJ2-2
TGTGCCAGTAGCCATACGCAGGGAAACATTCAGTACTTC,CASSHTQGNIQYF,many,.,TRBV19,TRBJ2-4
TGTGCCAGCAGTTCCCTCGGGACTAGCGGGAGATTATTGGCGCAGTATTTT,CASSSLGTSGRLLAQYF,.,TRBD2,TRBV28,TRBJ2-3
TGCGCCAGCAGCCCCTGGGGGGGTTTGGGGTTAAATGAGCAGTTCTTC,CASSPWGGLGLNEQFF,.,TRBD2,TRBV5-1,TRBJ2-1
TGTGCCAGCACCACTGATCGCTCTGGGGCCAACGTCCTGACTTTC,CASTTDRSGANVLTF,few,.,TRBV6-5,TRBJ2-6
TGTGCCAGCTCACCCGGGACTAGCGGAGTGCTCTCCTACGAGCAGTACTTC,CASSPGTSGVLSYEQYF,.,TRBD2,TRBV18,TRBJ2-7
TGTGCCACCAGCAGAGGAATAGCGGGAGAGGCAGATACGCAGTATTTT,CATSRGIAGEADTQYF,.,TRBD2,TRBV15,TRBJ2-3
TGCAGCGCCGTGGTACTAGCGGGGCTTGAGCAGTTCTTC,CSAVVLAGLEQFF,many,TRBD2,TRBV29-1,TRBJ2-1
TGTGCCAGCAGCCAAGATTCAGTCAGGTCCTACGAGCAGTACTTC,CASSQDSVRSYEQYF,.,.,TRBV3-1/TRBV3-2,TRBJ2-7
TGTGCCAGCAGCTTGGAGGAGTGGCAGGGATCTGGAAACACCATATATTTT,CASSLEEWQGSGNTIYF,.,.,TRBV5-6,TRBJ1-3
TGTGCCAGCAGTCAGGGGGACACTGAAGCTTTCTTT,CASSQGDTEAFF,.,TRBD1,TRBV6-5,TRBJ1-1
TGTGCCACCAGCAGGGAGATTAGTGGAAACACCATATATTTT,CATSREISGNTIYF,.,.,TRBV15,TRBJ1-3
TGTGCCAGCAGCCTGGGGGTAGCGGGCTTCACAGATACGCAGTATTTT,CASSLGVAGFTDTQYF,.,TRBD2,TRBV7-9,TRBJ2-3
TGTGCCAGCAGCGCACAGGGGGGCACTAGCACAGATACGCAGTATTTT,CASSAQGGTSTDTQYF,.,TRBD1,TRBV9,TRBJ2-3
TGTGCCAGCAGCCTAAGGGGGACTAGCGGGAAAGAGACCCAGTACTTC,CASSLRGTSGKETQYF,.,TRBD2,TRBV3-1/TRBV3-2,TRBJ2-5
TGCGCCAGCACCCAAGGCCTAGCGGCCTACAATGAGCAGTTCTTC,CASTQGLAAYNEQFF,.,TRBD2,TRBV5-1,TRBJ2-1
TGTGCCAGCAGCTTAGCTAGATATTATTCACCCCTCCACTTT,CASSLARYYSPLHF,.,.,TRBV7-8,TRBJ1-6
TGTGCCAGCAGTGATCGCGGGGACAGGGGGTTTCAGCCCCAGCATTTT,CASSDRGDRGFQPQHF,.,TRBD1,TRBV25-1,TRBJ1-5
TGTGCCAGCTCAACCGGGACAGATACCTCCTACGAGCAGTACTTC,CASSTGTDTSYEQYF,.,TRBD1,TRBV18,TRBJ2-7
TGTGCCAGCGTTCCCGGAGACAGGGTGGGAGAAAAACTGTTTTTT,CASVPGDRVGEKLFF,.,TRBD1,TRBV28,TRBJ1-4
TGTGCCAGCAGTTACGCAGGGGGGCGCGTTGGCTACACCTTC,CASSYAGGRVGYTF,.,TRBD1,TRBV6-5,TRBJ1-2
TGTGCCCTCCGGCTAGTCCCCTACAATGAGCAGTTCTTC,CALRLVPYNEQFF,once,.,TRBV7-9,TRBJ2-1
TGTGCCAGCAGATCAATAGCGGGGGGACACAATGAGCAGTTCTTC,CASRSIAGGHNEQFF,.,TRBD2,TRBV11-2,TRBJ2-1
TGTGCCAGCAGCCAGGACAGGGTTGAGACCCAGTACTTC,CASSQDRVETQYF,.,TRBD1,TRBV3-1/TRBV3-2,TRBJ2-5
TGTGCCAGCAGCTTAATTCCGGACAGGGGTAATGGCTACACCTTC,CASSLIPDRGNGYTF,.,TRBD1,TRBV7-9,TRBJ1-2
TGTGCCAGCAGCTTAATACAGATGAGGGCCTACGAGCAGTACTTC,CASSLIQMRAYEQYF,.,.,TRBV7-8,TRBJ2-7
TGTGCCAGCAGCTGGCTGGGACAGGGCGACAATGAGCAGTTCTTC,CASSWLGQGDNEQFF,.,TRBD1,TRBV5-4,TRBJ2-1
TGTGCCAGCAGCCAAGCCGGGAGGAACAATGAGCAGTTCTTC,CASSQAGRNNEQFF,.,TRBD2,TRBV3-1/TRBV3-2,TRBJ2-1
TGTGCCAGCACCCCTGGGGGGACCTTCAGCACAGATACGCAGTATTTT,CASTPGGTFSTDTQYF,few,.,TRBV28,TRBJ2-3
TGTGCCAGCAGCTTAACCGGCGGGAGTATAAACGAGCAGTACTTC,CASSLTGGSINEQYF,.,TRBD2,TRBV7-9,TRBJ2-7
TGTGCCAGCAGATACCAACACTACGAGCAGTACTTC,CASRYQHYEQYF,once,.,TRBV6-5,TRBJ2-7